Listed below are T cell receptor beta chains from one sample, sequenced in a study of CD8 T cells in ankylosing spondylitis. Each CDR3 protein is one row after TCRdb ran MiXCR on the 5' RACE reads. The sample carries 750,000 to 850,000 distinct CDR3 sequences, 10% to 15% recorded once. Sequencing used blood, either unsorted or a sorted T cell fraction (not recorded which). Receptors originate from a male donor with ankylosing spondylitis. CDR3s include the opening cysteine and the closing phenylalanine or tryptophan. D genes are given only for firm matches. Size is stated for part of the rows, as once, few or many counts, or as a class when the clone is expanded.

d_gene	v_gene	j_gene	abundance	CDR3aa	CDR3nt
TRBD1	TRBV4-1	TRBJ1-4	many	CASSARKKLGTDDEKLFF	TGCGCCAGCAGCGCTCGAAAAAAACTCGGGACAGATGATGAAAAACTGTTTTTT
TRBD1	TRBV29-1	TRBJ1-5	many	CSVAPTGKNQPQHF	TGCAGCGTAGCCCCGACAGGGAAAAATCAGCCCCAGCATTTT
NA	TRBV15	TRBJ2-1	NA	CATEKGGPSSYNEQFF	TGTGCCACCGAGAAGGGCGGACCTAGCTCCTACAATGAGCAGTTCTTC
TRBD2	TRBV14	TRBJ2-1	NA	CASSETGRHSYNEQFF	TGTGCCAGCAGCGAGACCGGGAGGCACTCCTACAATGAGCAGTTCTTC
NA	TRBV28	TRBJ2-1	few	CASRSGGSDNEQFF	TGTGCCAGCAGAAGTGGGGGTTCTGACAATGAGCAGTTCTTC
TRBD2	TRBV20-1	TRBJ2-7	few	CSARGVTGTSGFEQYF	TGCAGTGCTAGAGGGGTCACCGGGACTAGCGGGTTCGAGCAGTACTTC
NA	TRBV20-1	TRBJ1-2	NA	CSASDRTLNGYTF	TGCAGTGCTAGTGACAGGACCTTAAACGGCTACACCTTC
NA	TRBV5-1	TRBJ1-1	many	CASSLAVAVRTEAFF	TGCGCCAGCAGCTTGGCCGTAGCCGTAAGGACTGAAGCTTTCTTT
TRBD2	TRBV5-1	TRBJ2-1	NA	CASSLSLTSGPNEQFF	TGCGCCAGCAGCTTGTCATTGACTAGCGGCCCCAATGAGCAGTTCTTC
NA	TRBV7-7	TRBJ2-2	few	CASSLAPGAGELFF	TGTGCTAGCAGCTTAGCGCCGGGGGCCGGGGAGCTGTTTTTT
NA	TRBV5-1	TRBJ1-2	many	CASSLAPDTNYGYTF	TGCGCCAGCAGCTTGGCCCCGGACACTAACTATGGCTACACCTTC
TRBD2	TRBV4-3	TRBJ2-2	NA	CASRAGGGINTGELFF	TGCGCCAGCCGAGCGGGGGGGGGCATTAACACCGGGGAGCTGTTTTTT
NA	TRBV6-2/TRBV6-3	TRBJ1-1	few	CASSYSLGRSSTEAFF	TGTGCCAGCAGTTACTCGTTAGGACGAAGTTCTACTGAAGCTTTCTTT
TRBD1	TRBV5-1	TRBJ2-2	few	CASSSGQSTGELFF	TGCGCCAGCAGCTCGGGACAGAGCACCGGGGAGCTGTTTTTT
TRBD1	TRBV6-1	TRBJ2-7	few	CASSRWGTETYEQYF	TGTGCCAGCAGCAGATGGGGGACAGAGACCTACGAGCAGTACTTC
NA	TRBV7-2	TRBJ2-7	NA	CASSLKSSMSEQYF	TGTGCCAGCAGCTTAAAATCCTCTATGTCTGAGCAGTACTTC
NA	TRBV29-1	TRBJ2-1	NA	CSVARGGAYNEQFF	TGCAGCGTTGCCCGGGGCGGAGCCTACAATGAGCAGTTCTTC
NA	TRBV20-1	TRBJ2-2	few	CSARATQNTGELFF	TGCAGTGCTAGAGCGACACAGAACACCGGGGAGCTGTTTTTT
NA	TRBV27	TRBJ2-7	few	CASSPRPGTGAYEQYF	TGTGCCAGCAGTCCACGCCCCGGGACTGGCGCCTACGAGCAGTACTTC
NA	TRBV6-1	TRBJ2-7	few	CASSGVFGGLTYEQYF	TGTGCCAGCAGTGGGGTATTTGGCGGGCTGACCTACGAGCAGTACTTC